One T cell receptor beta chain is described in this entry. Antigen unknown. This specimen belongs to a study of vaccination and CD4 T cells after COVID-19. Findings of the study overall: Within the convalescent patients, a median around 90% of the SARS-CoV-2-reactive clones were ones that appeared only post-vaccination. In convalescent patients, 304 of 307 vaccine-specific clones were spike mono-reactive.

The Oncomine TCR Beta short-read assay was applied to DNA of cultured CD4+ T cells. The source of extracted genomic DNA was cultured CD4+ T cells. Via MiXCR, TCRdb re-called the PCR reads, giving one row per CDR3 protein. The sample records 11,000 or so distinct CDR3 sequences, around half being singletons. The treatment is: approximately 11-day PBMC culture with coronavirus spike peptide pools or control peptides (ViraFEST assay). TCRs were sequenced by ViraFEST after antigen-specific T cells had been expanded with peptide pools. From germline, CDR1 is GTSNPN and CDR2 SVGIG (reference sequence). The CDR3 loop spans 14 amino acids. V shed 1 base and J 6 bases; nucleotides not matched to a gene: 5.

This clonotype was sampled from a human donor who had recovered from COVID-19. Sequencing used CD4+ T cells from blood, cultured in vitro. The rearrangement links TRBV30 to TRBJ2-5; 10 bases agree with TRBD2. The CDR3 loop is CAWSDLAGVKTQYF. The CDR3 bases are TGTGCCTGGAGTGATCTAGCGGGAGTAAAGACCCAGTACTTC.